This T cell receptor beta chain was sequenced for a study of regulatory T cells in long-lasting Graves disease. Whole-study findings and limits: Between persistent patients, a few thousand public clonotypes were shared, exceeding the roughly 920 shared between new patients. Persistent disease exhibited a predilection for TRBV28, TRBJ1-2 and TRBJ2-5.

Noted time point: newly diagnosed GD, antithyroid drugs for less than 3 months. Researchers made the TCR library from RNA that was extracted from PBMCs. American Thyroid Association guidelines were used to diagnose Graves' disease. Arm-PCR of CDR3 regions and iRepertoire HTBI primers were the basis on which TCR beta libraries were built. Using its own MiXCR run on the multiplex PCR reads, TCRdb lists one record per CDR3 protein. The table has fewer than 350,000 distinct CDR3 sequences, 15% to 20% seen once. Turning to this clonotype: Its cognate antigen is unknown.

CDR1 GTSNPN and CDR2 SVGIG come from the germline V gene (reference sequence). V lost 5 bases, J lost 5 bases, and 6 bases lay in between. The CDR3 contains 11 residues. The sequences come from peripheral blood mononuclear cells (PBMCs), collected at new diagnosis, from a patient treated with antithyroid drugs. The chain uses TRBV30 and TRBJ2-2, with D perhaps TRBD2 (6 bases). This TCR was sampled from a female donor with Graves disease. The CDR3 region is CAWGRTGELFF. The CDR3, as DNA: TGTGCCTGGGGGAGGACCGGGGAGCTGTTTTTT.